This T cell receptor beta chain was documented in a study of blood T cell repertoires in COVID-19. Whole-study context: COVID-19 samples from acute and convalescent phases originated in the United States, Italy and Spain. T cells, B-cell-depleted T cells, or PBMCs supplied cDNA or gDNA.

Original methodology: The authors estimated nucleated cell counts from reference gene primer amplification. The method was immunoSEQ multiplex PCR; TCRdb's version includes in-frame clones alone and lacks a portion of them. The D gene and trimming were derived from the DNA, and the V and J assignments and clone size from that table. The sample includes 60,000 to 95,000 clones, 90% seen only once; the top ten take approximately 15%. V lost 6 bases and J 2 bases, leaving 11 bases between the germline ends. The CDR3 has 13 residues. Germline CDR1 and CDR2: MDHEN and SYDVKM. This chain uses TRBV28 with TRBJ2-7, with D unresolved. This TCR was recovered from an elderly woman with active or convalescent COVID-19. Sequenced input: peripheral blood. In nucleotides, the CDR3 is TGTGCCAGCAGACTGCCAGAGGCCTACGAGCAGTACTTC. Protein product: CASRLPEAYEQYF.